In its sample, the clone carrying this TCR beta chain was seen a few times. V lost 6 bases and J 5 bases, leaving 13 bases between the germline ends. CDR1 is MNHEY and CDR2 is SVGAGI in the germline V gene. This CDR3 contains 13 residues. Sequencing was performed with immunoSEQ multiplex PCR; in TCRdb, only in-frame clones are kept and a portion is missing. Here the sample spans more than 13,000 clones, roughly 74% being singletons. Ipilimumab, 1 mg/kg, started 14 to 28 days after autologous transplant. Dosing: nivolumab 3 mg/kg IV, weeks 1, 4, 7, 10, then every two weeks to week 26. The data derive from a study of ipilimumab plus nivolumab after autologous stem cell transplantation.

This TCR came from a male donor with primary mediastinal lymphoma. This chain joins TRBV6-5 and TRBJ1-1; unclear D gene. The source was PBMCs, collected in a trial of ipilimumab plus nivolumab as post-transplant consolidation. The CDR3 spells CASRLAGSTEAFF. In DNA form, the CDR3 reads TGTGCCAGCAGACTCGCGGGGTCTACTGAAGCTTTCTTT.